These T cell receptor beta chains were read from a single sample in a study of T cell responses to AZD1222 COVID-19 vaccine. Some clones are missing from TCRdb's copy, which holds only in-frame ones; the method was immunoSEQ multiplex PCR. The table records about 140,000 clones, roughly 88% of them present only once. The material was peripheral blood, obtained on day 0 of AZD1222 vaccination. All receptors come from an adult in good health. Both conserved end residues are part of each CDR3. D genes are given only for firm matches. Size tells how often a clone was seen (once, few, many) or the class of an expanded clone, and some rows leave it out.

j_call v_call d_call clone_size cdr3_aa cdr3_nt
TRBJ2-1 TRBV4-3 - - CASSQDLNEQFF TGCGCCAGCAGCCAAGATCTAAACGAGCAGTTCTTC
TRBJ2-2 TRBV6-2/TRBV6-3 - - CASSYSSAGGELFF TGTGCCAGCAGTTACTCGTCGGCGGGAGGGGAGCTGTTTTTT
TRBJ2-5 TRBV3-1/TRBV3-2 - - CASSHMEETQYF TGTGCCAGCAGCCATATGGAGGAGACCCAGTACTTC
TRBJ1-6 TRBV19 - - CASSLSSGGADNSPLHF TGTGCCAGTAGTCTTTCAAGCGGGGGAGCGGATAATTCACCCCTCCACTTT
TRBJ2-7 TRBV27 TRBD2 - CASSFRLAGGYEQYF TGTGCCAGCAGTTTTAGACTAGCGGGGGGCTACGAGCAGTACTTC
TRBJ2-5 TRBV9 - - CASSVAAGYQETQYF TGTGCCAGCAGCGTAGCCGCCGGTTACCAAGAGACCCAGTACTTC
TRBJ2-3 TRBV6-6 - - CASSYPGISTDTQYF TGTGCCAGCAGTTACCCTGGGATTTCCACAGATACGCAGTATTTT
TRBJ1-2 TRBV29-1 - - CSVRGLLVAGYTF TGCAGCGTTCGGGGTTTGTTAGTGGCTGGCTACACCTTC
TRBJ1-2 TRBV5-4 - once CASRGRANYGYTF TGTGCCAGCCGGGGCCGAGCTAACTATGGCTACACCTTC
TRBJ1-3 TRBV5-4 - - CASSTISGGGNTIYF TGTGCCAGCAGCACAATATCCGGGGGTGGAAACACCATATATTTT
TRBJ2-2 TRBV7-2 - - CASAPRGGTGELFF TGTGCCAGCGCGCCCAGGGGGGGCACCGGGGAGCTGTTTTTT
TRBJ1-1 TRBV28 - - CASSPTRKAFF TGTGCCAGCAGCCCTACACGTAAAGCTTTCTTT
TRBJ2-5 TRBV9 - - CASSGGGWETQYF TGTGCCAGCAGCGGCGGCGGTTGGGAGACCCAGTACTTC
TRBJ2-5 TRBV20-1 - once CSARPEETQYF TGCAGTGCTAGGCCCGAAGAGACCCAGTACTTC